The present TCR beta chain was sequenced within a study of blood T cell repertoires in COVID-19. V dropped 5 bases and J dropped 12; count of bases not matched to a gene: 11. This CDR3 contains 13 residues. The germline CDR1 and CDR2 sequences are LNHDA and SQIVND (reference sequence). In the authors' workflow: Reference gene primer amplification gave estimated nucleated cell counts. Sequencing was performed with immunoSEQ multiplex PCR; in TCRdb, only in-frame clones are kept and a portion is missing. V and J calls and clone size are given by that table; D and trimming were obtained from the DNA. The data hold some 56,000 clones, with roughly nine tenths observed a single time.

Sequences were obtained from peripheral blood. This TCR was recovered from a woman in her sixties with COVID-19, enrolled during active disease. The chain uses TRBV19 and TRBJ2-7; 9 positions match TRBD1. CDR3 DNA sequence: TGTGCCAGTAGTTTTTCCGGGACAGGGAATAGGTACTTC. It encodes CASSFSGTGNRYF.